The 10 T cell receptor beta chains given below trace back to one sample, sequenced in a study of Ad26.COV2.S vaccination and SARS-CoV-2 variants. As to treatment: approximately 18 received Ad26.COV2.S at low or high dose, single or two shots; about five received placebo; per-sample allocation not given. Sampling happened 63 days after the first vaccine or placebo injection. The data were produced by immunoSEQ multiplex PCR, yet TCRdb's version contains in-frame clones alone and is incomplete. The sample lists about 480,000 clones, roughly 87% occurring once. Here the sequenced sample was peripheral blood, taken in a trial of Ad26.COV2.S vaccine versus placebo. The receptors originated from a person aged 18-65 years who received the Ad26.COV2.S COVID-19 vaccine or a placebo.

This chain joins TRBV5-4 and TRBJ2-1, with TRBD2 matching 11 bases. J gave up 4 bases and V 0 bases, and 3 bases lay outside the gene matches. Germline-derived CDR1 and CDR2 are SGHNT and YYREEE (reference sequence). CDR3 length equals 16 residues. The CDR3 coding sequence is TGTGCCAGCAGCTTGGGGGGACTAGCGGTGTACAATGAGCAGTTCTTC. This codes for CASSLGGLAVYNEQFF.

The chain joins TRBV28 to TRBJ1-3; no clear D. Trimming left V 8 bases short and J 6 bases short, with 8 bases between. CDR3 size: 11 residues. CDR1 is MDHEN, CDR2 SYDVKM, per germline. Written as DNA, the CDR3 is TGTGCCAGCTCCGAATTAAACACCATATATTTT. This encodes CASSELNTIYF.

This rearrangement joins TRBV19 to TRBJ1-2; the D is unclear. The germline V gene has CDR1 LNHDA and CDR2 SQIVND (reference sequence). V dropped 10 bases and J dropped 5 bases, with 5 bases sitting between them. The CDR3 is made up of 9 amino acids. CDR3 loop: CAILYGYTF. The CDR3 coding sequence is TGTGCCATCTTATATGGCTACACCTTC.

Note on this clone: Additional DNA sequences in this sample encode the identical CDR3. The chain combines TRBV9 with TRBJ1-2; D is ambiguous. Germline CDR1 is SGDLS and CDR2 is YYNGEE. The CDR3 extends over 13 amino acids. With 0 bases removed from V and 2 bases from J, the gap between germline ends came to 5 bases. In DNA, the CDR3 is TGTGCCAGCAGCGTAGATGGGAACTATGGCTACACCTTC. This translates into CASSVDGNYGYTF.

V gene TRBV28 combines with J gene TRBJ2-7; 10 bases align to TRBD2. Trimming removed 6 bases from V and 4 bases from J; junction bases left unmatched: 6. CDR1 and CDR2 (germline): MDHEN, SYDVKM. The CDR3 is 14 amino acids. The CDR3 DNA sequence: TGTGCCAGCAGCCAAGCGGGAGGGCCTTACGAGCAGTACTTC. This gives the protein CASSQAGGPYEQYF.

This clone showed up just a few times. The chain links TRBV29-1 to TRBJ1-1; no definite D call. Trimming removed 4 bases at V and 0 bases at J, with 12 bases between. Per the germline V gene, CDR1 is SQVTM and CDR2 is ANQGSEA. The CDR3 has 14 residues. CDR3 nucleotide sequence: TGCAGCGTTGGAAAGGGAGGATTGAACACTGAAGCTTTCTTT. Its translation is CSVGKGGLNTEAFF.

The chain combines TRBV19 with TRBJ2-5; D is unclear. The CDR3 loop spans 15 amino acids. V was trimmed by 5 bases and J by 2 bases, leaving 15 bases between them. The germline V gene encodes CDR1 LNHDA and CDR2 SQIVND (reference sequence). CDR3 amino acids: CASSVALGGQETQYF. In nucleotides, the CDR3 is TGTGCCAGTAGTGTAGCCCTAGGCGGACAAGAGACCCAGTACTTC.

This chain uses TRBV19 with TRBJ1-3; D unclear. Germline V gene sequence: CDR1 LNHDA, CDR2 SQIVND (reference sequence). The CDR3 contains 15 residues. V dropped 3 bases and J dropped 4 bases, with 13 bases sitting between them. The CDR3 region has the DNA TGTGCCAGTAGTATCATCGGGCGCGGAGGAAACACCATATATTTT. Its translation: CASSIIGRGGNTIYF.

J is TRBJ1-1 and V is TRBV9, with a tentative D call TRBD1 (6 bases). The germline gives CDR1 SGDLS, CDR2 YYNGEE. V lost 2 bases and J 2 bases, leaving 13 bases between the germline ends. CDR3 length equals 15 residues. This CDR3 is CASSVTPDRNTEAFF. The CDR3 DNA follows: TGTGCCAGCAGCGTTACTCCGGACAGAAACACTGAAGCTTTCTTT.

The CDR3 sequence is CAWSGGYGYTF. CDR3 DNA sequence: TGTGCCTGGAGTGGAGGCTATGGCTACACCTTC. The chain uses TRBV30 and TRBJ1-2; no clear D. CDR3 length: 11 amino acids. Trimming took off 1 base at V and 4 bases at J, with 4 bases between the two ends. The V gene's germline CDR1 is GTSNPN and CDR2 SVGIG (reference sequence).